This T cell receptor (beta chain) was recovered during a study of early T cells in non-severe SARS-CoV-2 infection. Findings and caveats of the study: Private and CD4 specificities were missed by VDJdb matching, skewed to anti-spike CD8.

The table lists this clonotype with many counts. Its antigen remains unidentified. Individually, cDNA molecules had unique molecular identifiers attached to them. TCRdb called the 5' RACE reads again in MiXCR, with one record for every CDR3 protein. The sample gives 97,000 or so distinct CDR3 sequences, 11% of which show up once; roughly 5% is in the top ten. CDR1 SGHNT and CDR2 YENEEA come from the germline V gene. This CDR3 is 16 amino acids long. Deletions cut 4 bases from V and 3 bases from J, with 17 bases between. The origin of this receptor is an adult who was a healthcare worker with PCR-confirmed SARS-CoV-2 infection or an uninfected control (not recorded which). Here the sequenced sample was whole blood, taken at baseline. The chain recombines TRBV11-3 with TRBJ2-3, with D perhaps TRBD2 (5 bases). The CDR3 reads CASSSRSGGLTDTQYF. Here the CDR3 DNA reads TGTGCCAGCAGCTCCCGCTCTGGCGGGCTGACAGATACGCAGTATTTT.